Listed below are T cell receptor beta chains from one sample, sequenced in a study of read filtering for tumor transcriptome and immune sequencing. TCRdb analysed the reads with MiXCR anew, one entry per CDR3 protein. The sample contains 45,000 to 55,000 distinct CDR3 sequences, roughly a fifth of which appear only once. The sample comprised a population of CD138-negative cells sorted from bone marrow. Receptor source: a donor aged 40 or over with multiple myeloma. Both conserved end residues are part of each CDR3. Each record gives: V gene, D gene, CDR3 length, clone size, J gene, CDR3 DNA, CDR3 protein. D genes are given only for firm matches. The size field is filled for only some rows; it gives once, few, many or a size class.

V: TRBV29-1
D: NA
length: 12
size: many
J: TRBJ2-3
DNA: TGCAGCGTGGTCGCTAGCACAGATACGCAGTATTTT
CDR3: CSVVASTDTQYF

V: TRBV5-6
D: NA
length: 15
size: many
J: TRBJ2-3
DNA: TGTGCCAGCAGCTTGATAACAGGAGGCACAGATACGCAGTATTTT
CDR3: CASSLITGGTDTQYF

V: TRBV14
D: TRBD2
length: 16
size: few
J: TRBJ2-5
DNA: TGTGCCAGCAGCCCTCGCCGGGAGGCCTACCAAGAGACCCAGTACTTC
CDR3: CASSPRREAYQETQYF

V: TRBV6-2/TRBV6-3
D: TRBD1
length: 17
size: NA
J: TRBJ2-5
DNA: TGTGCCAGCAGTTCCACGGTTGCCGACAGGGTCCAAGAGACCCAGTACTTC
CDR3: CASSSTVADRVQETQYF

V: TRBV9
D: NA
length: 14
size: many
J: TRBJ2-3
DNA: TGTGCCAGCAGCGTACGACAGTACACAGATACGCAGTATTTT
CDR3: CASSVRQYTDTQYF

V: TRBV12-3/TRBV12-4
D: NA
length: 11
size: many
J: TRBJ1-1
DNA: TGTGCCAGCACCCCTGCCGGACGAGCTTTCTTT
CDR3: CASTPAGRAFF

V: TRBV6-2/TRBV6-3
D: NA
length: 16
size: NA
J: TRBJ2-1
DNA: TGTGCCAGCAGTCCGACGGGACTTGAAAGCCACAATGAGCGGTTCTTC
CDR3: CASSPTGLESHNERFF

V: TRBV29-1
D: NA
length: 13
size: few
J: TRBJ1-5
DNA: TGCAGCGTTGGTAGTCAGCCGCACCAGCCCCAGCATTTT
CDR3: CSVGSQPHQPQHF

V: TRBV5-6
D: NA
length: 16
size: many
J: TRBJ2-3
DNA: TGTGCCAGCAGTGCCGCCGGGGGCGGTCGCACAGATACGCAGTATTTT
CDR3: CASSAAGGGRTDTQYF

V: TRBV27
D: TRBD2
length: 15
size: few
J: TRBJ2-3
DNA: TGTGCCAGCAGCCCCCAGCGGGGCCAAGGGGATACGCAGTATTTT
CDR3: CASSPQRGQGDTQYF

V: TRBV10-3
D: TRBD1
length: 15
size: NA
J: TRBJ2-3
DNA: TGTGCCATCAGTGAGTCGGGACAGGTGGTAGATACGCAGTATTTT
CDR3: CAISESGQVVDTQYF

V: TRBV29-1
D: NA
length: 12
size: NA
J: TRBJ1-1
DNA: TGCAGCGTTGAAGCTCCTGGTTTTGCAGCTTTCTTT
CDR3: CSVEAPGFAAFF

V: TRBV19
D: TRBD2
length: 13
size: NA
J: TRBJ2-5
DNA: TGTGCCAGTAGTATCACGGGAGGAGAGACCCAGTACTTC
CDR3: CASSITGGETQYF

V: TRBV20-1
D: NA
length: 13
size: few
J: TRBJ1-1
DNA: TGCAGTGCTAGACAGGGATCCGGTGGTGAAGCTTTCTTT
CDR3: CSARQGSGGEAFF

V: TRBV12-3/TRBV12-4
D: NA
length: 15
size: many
J: TRBJ2-2
DNA: TGTGCCAGCAGACCCGTCGGACCGAACACCGGGGAGCTGTTTTTT
CDR3: CASRPVGPNTGELFF

V: TRBV20-1
D: TRBD2
length: 16
size: many
J: TRBJ2-2
DNA: TGCAGTGCTAGAGATAAGGCTAGCGGGATGCTGGGGGAGCTGTTTTTT
CDR3: CSARDKASGMLGELFF

V: TRBV11-2
D: TRBD2
length: 16
size: many
J: TRBJ2-5
DNA: TGTGCCAGCAGCTTAAGTGGAGCGGGAGGGCAAGAGACCCAGTACTTC
CDR3: CASSLSGAGGQETQYF

V: TRBV29-1
D: TRBD1
length: 13
size: many
J: TRBJ1-3
DNA: TGCAGCGGTTCGACAGGGCCGGGAAACACCATATATTTT
CDR3: CSGSTGPGNTIYF

V: TRBV7-2
D: TRBD2
length: 16
size: NA
J: TRBJ2-7
DNA: TGTGCCAGCAGCCCCAACGGGGTAGCGGGGCGCTACGAGCAGTACTTC
CDR3: CASSPNGVAGRYEQYF

V: TRBV20-1
D: NA
length: 15
size: NA
J: TRBJ1-5
DNA: TGCAGTGCTATGGAACAGGTTTTCGGCGATCAGCCCCAGCATTTT
CDR3: CSAMEQVFGDQPQHF

V: TRBV6-2/TRBV6-3
D: NA
length: 17
size: many
J: TRBJ2-1
DNA: TGTGCCAGCAGTTACAGGACAGCCCTGGGAAGGAACAATGAGCAGTTCTTC
CDR3: CASSYRTALGRNNEQFF

V: TRBV20-1
D: TRBD2
length: 15
size: many
J: TRBJ2-5
DNA: TGCAGTGCTAGAGATGGTAGCGGGAGTCCAGAGACCCAGTACTTC
CDR3: CSARDGSGSPETQYF

V: TRBV24-1
D: NA
length: 13
size: many
J: TRBJ1-6
DNA: TGTGCCACCAGTGATTTAGGGTCCTCACCCCTCCACTTT
CDR3: CATSDLGSSPLHF

V: TRBV12-5
D: TRBD2
length: 16
size: few
J: TRBJ2-1
DNA: TGTGCTAGTGGTTCTCCTTCACTAGCGGTTTACAATGAGCAGTTCTTC
CDR3: CASGSPSLAVYNEQFF

V: TRBV7-3
D: TRBD1
length: 16
size: many
J: TRBJ2-6
DNA: TGTGCCAGCAGCATCTCCAGGGGGCCAGGGGCCAACGTCCTGACTTTC
CDR3: CASSISRGPGANVLTF

V: TRBV7-2
D: NA
length: 11
size: many
J: TRBJ2-1
DNA: TGTGCCAGCAGACGAGGGAATGAGCAGTTCTTC
CDR3: CASRRGNEQFF

V: TRBV6-2/TRBV6-3
D: NA
length: 14
size: few
J: TRBJ1-2
DNA: TGTGCCAGCATCCGGGACGGACGATACTATGGCTACACCTTC
CDR3: CASIRDGRYYGYTF

V: TRBV4-3
D: NA
length: 14
size: many
J: TRBJ2-2
DNA: TGCGCCAGCAGCCCGAGGATCAACACCGGGGAGCTGTTTTTT
CDR3: CASSPRINTGELFF

V: TRBV11-2
D: TRBD2
length: 18
size: many
J: TRBJ2-2
DNA: TGTGCCAGCAGCTCTTTGCGGTCTAGCGGGACGAACACCGGGGAGCTGTTTTTT
CDR3: CASSSLRSSGTNTGELFF

V: TRBV20-1
D: TRBD1
length: 17
size: many
J: TRBJ1-6
DNA: TGCAGTGCTAGAGACCTTGGACAGGGGACAAATAATTCACCCCTCCACTTT
CDR3: CSARDLGQGTNNSPLHF

V: TRBV13
D: NA
length: 13
size: many
J: TRBJ2-7
DNA: TGTGCCAGCAGCTTTAGCGGTGCCTACGAGCAGTACTTC
CDR3: CASSFSGAYEQYF

V: TRBV6-2/TRBV6-3
D: TRBD2
length: 20
size: many
J: TRBJ2-1
DNA: TGTGCCAGCAGTCGCAATCCCGGGACTAGCGGGCAAAGCTCCTACAATGAGCAGTTCTTC
CDR3: CASSRNPGTSGQSSYNEQFF

V: TRBV20-1
D: TRBD2
length: 13
size: many
J: TRBJ2-2
DNA: TGCAGTGCAGCGGGGCAGAACACCGGGGAGCTGTTTTTT
CDR3: CSAAGQNTGELFF

V: TRBV2
D: NA
length: 11
size: NA
J: TRBJ1-1
DNA: TGTGCCAGCAAACAAGGGGACGAAGCTTTCTTT
CDR3: CASKQGDEAFF

V: TRBV28
D: NA
length: 15
size: few
J: TRBJ2-3
DNA: TGTGCCAGCAGTGGCACGGGGTGGGGGGCAGATACGCAGTATTTT
CDR3: CASSGTGWGADTQYF

V: TRBV28
D: NA
length: 14
size: many
J: TRBJ2-7
DNA: TGTGCCAGCAGGGAGGGGGGCCAGTCCTACGAGCAGTACTTC
CDR3: CASREGGQSYEQYF

V: TRBV11-3
D: NA
length: 14
size: many
J: TRBJ2-2
DNA: TGTGCCAGCAGCTTAGCCAGAAACACCGGGGAGCTGTTTTTT
CDR3: CASSLARNTGELFF

V: TRBV29-1
D: NA
length: 15
size: few
J: TRBJ1-3
DNA: TGCAGCGTTGGGGGAGGCCTTTCCTCTGGAAACACCATATATTTT
CDR3: CSVGGGLSSGNTIYF